The 11 T cell receptor beta chains reported below all come from one sample, sequenced in a study of T cell responses to AZD1222 COVID-19 vaccine (dated by TCRdb to the early 2020s). Library generation was performed with the immunoSEQ multiplex PCR assay. The source is immuneACCESS, and TCRdb retained only in-frame sequences with V and J called. Part of the clones is not carried over; for the studies checked, unresolved V genes explain less than half of this, and the remainder is unexplained. Counted in this sample were 90,000 to 110,000 clones; more than 75% of them appeared once. The ten biggest clones cover 9.1% of the sample. The time point label on this specimen signifies: baseline before first vaccination. This specimen was peripheral blood, taken on day 0 of AZD1222 vaccination. The receptors shown here come from an adult in good health.

The chain links TRBV9 to TRBJ2-2; possibly TRBD2 for D (5 bases). Germline lookup yields CDR1 SGDLS and CDR2 YYNGEE. Deletions cut 1 base from V and 0 bases from J, with 7 bases between. The CDR3 runs 15 residues. CDR3 loop: CASSVLLANTGELFF. CDR3 sequence (DNA): TGTGCCAGCAGCGTATTACTAGCGAACACCGGGGAGCTGTTTTTT.

This chain uses TRBV18 with TRBJ2-1; 7 nucleotides match TRBD2. CDR1 and CDR2 (germline): KGHSH, LQKENI. The CDR3 runs 15 residues. V dropped 2 bases and J dropped 4; count of bases not matched to a gene: 5. CDR3 sequence: CASSPAGTTYNEQFF. CDR3 sequence (DNA): TGTGCCAGCTCACCAGCCGGGACTACATACAATGAGCAGTTCTTC.

In DNA, the CDR3 is TGCGCCAGCAGCTTGGCCGGGACAGCTCCCTACGAGCAGTACTTC. As protein: CASSLAGTAPYEQYF. V gene TRBV5-1 combines with J gene TRBJ2-7; TRBD1 aligns across 7 bases. This CDR3 spans 15 amino acids. CDR1 is SGHRS, CDR2 YFSETQ, per germline. V lost 0 bases, J lost 2 bases, and 5 bases stayed unmatched.

The chain carries TRBV5-1 and TRBJ1-2; 12 nucleotides align to TRBD1. Losses at the gene ends were 0 bases for V and 8 bases for J; bases not matched to a gene: 2. The germline V gene encodes CDR1 SGHRS and CDR2 YFSETQ. This CDR3 comprises 14 residues. The CDR3 coding sequence is TGCGCCAGCAGCTTGGCCGGGACAGGGGGCGGCTACACCTTC. This codes for CASSLAGTGGGYTF.

The chain employs TRBV27 and TRBJ1-1; D remains ambiguous. V lost 2 bases and J lost 1, with 5 bases in between. Germline-derived CDR1 and CDR2 are MNHEY and SMNVEV (reference sequence). The CDR3 loop spans 13 amino acids. This CDR3 reads CASSLKSNTEAFF. CDR3 DNA sequence: TGTGCCAGCAGTTTAAAATCGAACACTGAAGCTTTCTTT.

The chain carries TRBV4-2 and TRBJ2-6; D is undetermined. The CDR3 runs 17 residues. Trimming left V 0 bases short and J 0 bases short, with 9 bases between. The germline V gene has CDR1 LGHNA and CDR2 YNFKEQ. The CDR3 region is CASSQEGSGSGANVLTF. CDR3 sequence (DNA): TGTGCCAGCAGCCAAGAGGGTTCGGGCTCTGGGGCCAACGTCCTGACTTTC.

The CDR3 nucleotides are TGTGCCAGCAGTTCCCCTGTTTCTAGCGGCACAGATACGCAGTATTTT. It specifies CASSSPVSSGTDTQYF. The rearrangement joins TRBV27 to TRBJ2-3; the D gene is possibly TRBD2 (6 bases). The CDR3 runs 16 residues. V lost 4 bases to trimming and J lost 1 base, with 15 bases between them. Per the germline V gene, CDR1 is MNHEY and CDR2 is SMNVEV (reference sequence).

The V call is TRBV2, the J call TRBJ2-3; 10 bases are shared with TRBD1. This CDR3 is 15 amino acids long. The trim removed 6 bases at V and 2 bases at J, leaving 5 bases unmatched. Per the germline V gene, CDR1 is SNHLY and CDR2 is FYNNEI. For the CDR3, the DNA is TGTGCCAGCAGGACCGGGACAGGGGACACAGATACGCAGTATTTT. It is translated as CASRTGTGDTDTQYF.

The CDR3 sequence: CASAPGPRYNEQFF. The CDR3 nucleotides are TGCGCCAGCGCCCCCGGGCCCAGATACAATGAGCAGTTCTTC. The J gene is TRBJ2-1, the V gene TRBV5-1; the D is unclear. There are 14 residues in the CDR3. Per germline, CDR1 SGHRS and CDR2 YFSETQ. Trimming shortened V by 7 bases and J by 4 bases, and 15 bases separated the two germline ends.

This chain links TRBV5-4 with TRBJ1-2; D call uncertain. Looked up from germline, CDR1 is SGHNT and CDR2 is YYREEE (reference sequence). The CDR3 length is 14 residues. Trimming removed 4 bases at V and 2 bases at J, with 12 bases between. The chain's CDR3 is CASSPDPGNYGYTF. The CDR3 coding sequence is TGTGCCAGCAGCCCAGACCCCGGGAACTATGGCTACACCTTC.

The chain has TRBV3-1 (or the pseudogene TRBV3-2) and TRBJ2-1, with 13 bases aligning to TRBD2. V was pared by 0 bases and J by 6 bases, with 2 bases of the junction left unmatched. Germline CDR1 is LGHDT and CDR2 is YNNKEL (reference sequence). This CDR3 contains 16 residues. The CDR3 reads CASSQDGLAGVNEQFF. CDR3 in DNA: TGTGCCAGCAGCCAAGACGGACTAGCGGGAGTCAATGAGCAGTTCTTC.